This entry concerns a single T cell receptor (beta chain). These data come from a study of T cell responses to AZD1222 COVID-19 vaccine. The assay was immunoSEQ multiplex PCR, and TCRdb's table has in-frame clones only and misses some. The sample holds about 160,000 clones, roughly nine tenths seen once. The receptor was isolated from an adult in good health. This specimen consisted of peripheral blood, obtained on day 0 of AZD1222 vaccination.

The CDR3 DNA reads as TGTGCCAGCAGCTTAAACCCAACTTATGCTGAAGCTTTCTTT. Protein sequence: CASSLNPTYAEAFF. The chain recombines TRBV11-1 with TRBJ1-1; D is uncertain. The V end was cut by 2 bases, the J end by 6 bases, with 13 bases between. This CDR3 spans 14 amino acids. Looked up from germline, CDR1 is SGHAT and CDR2 is FQDESV (reference sequence).